These 20 T cell receptor beta chains were sequenced from one sample in a study of cytomegalovirus exposure and HLA in healthy donors. Use of 60 Vbeta and 13 Jbeta primers characterized the PCR. Produced via immunoSEQ multiplex PCR; TCRdb's table is partial and in-frame only. Among about 140,000 clones, around 82% were seen once, and the ten largest hold less than 3%. Source material: PBMCs. The receptors were sampled from a woman aged 18 to 35 in good health and CMV-seropositive.

As concerns this clone: A read error may account for a junction end that differs from germline. The V and J genes are TRBV6-1 and TRBJ1-2; 7 nucleotides align to TRBD1. Germline-derived CDR1 and CDR2 are MNHNS and SASEGT. CDR3 length: 12 amino acids. The CDR3 coding sequence is TGTGCCAGCAGTGAGGTGGAGCGGCAGGGGGACTTC. This translates into CASSEVERQGDF.

This chain connects TRBV6-5 to TRBJ2-7; 7 nucleotides align to TRBD1. Germline trimming cut 2 bases from V and 6 bases from J; bases unmatched to any gene: 4. Germline V gives CDR1 MNHEY, CDR2 SVGAGI. The CDR3 is 13 amino acids. As DNA, the CDR3 is TGTGCCAGCAGTTACGCCAGGGGGACCGAGCAGTACTTC. It translates to CASSYARGTEQYF.

The genes are TRBV5-1 and TRBJ2-2; tentatively, D is TRBD1 (6 bases). The germline gives CDR1 SGHRS, CDR2 YFSETQ. The CDR3 contains 14 residues. Trimming took off 4 bases at V and 3 bases at J, with 10 bases between the two ends. DNA of the CDR3: TGCGCCAGCAGCCAGGACAGTTACACCGGGGAGCTGTTTTTT. Translating gives CASSQDSYTGELFF.

This clone has a single count. The chain joins TRBV5-4 to TRBJ2-5; D is perhaps TRBD1 (6 bases). Trimming cost V 5 bases and J 5 bases, with 13 bases left between them. There are 13 residues in the CDR3. The germline CDR1 and CDR2 sequences are SGHNT and YYREEE (reference sequence). This CDR3 is CASRQGVGETQYF. CDR3 DNA: TGTGCCAGCAGACAGGGTGTGGGGGAGACCCAGTACTTC.

The CDR3 region is CASSSQLVLQETSTDTQYF. In DNA, the CDR3 is TGTGCCAGCAGCTCCCAATTAGTGCTTCAAGAGACTAGCACAGATACGCAGTATTTT. The V call is TRBV7-9, the J call TRBJ2-3; D gene uncertain. CDR1 and CDR2 (germline): SEHNR, FQNEAQ (reference sequence). The CDR3 runs 19 residues. V was trimmed by 4 bases and J by 0 bases, leaving 23 bases between them.

The rearrangement links TRBV6-5 to TRBJ2-5; a weak D match, TRBD1 (6 bases). The end of the DNA is better explained by TRBJ2-7, so the J call may be wrong. The CDR3 runs 13 residues. CDR1 and CDR2 (germline): MNHEY, SVGAGI. The CDR3 DNA reads TGTGCCAGCAGTACAGGGCTCAACTACGAGCAGTACTTC. It specifies CASSTGLNYEQYF.

The chain uses TRBV2 and TRBJ2-1, with TRBD1 matching 7 bases. The CDR3 has 15 residues. The trim removed 6 bases at V and 6 bases at J, leaving 11 bases unmatched. The germline V gene encodes CDR1 SNHLY and CDR2 FYNNEI. The CDR3 DNA is TGTGCCAGCAGGGCCGACAGGGAGCCCCGCAATGAGCAGTTCTTC. Its protein is CASRADREPRNEQFF.

This chain connects TRBV7-2 to TRBJ2-3; D remains unclear. The length of the CDR3 is 12 residues. Germline lookup yields CDR1 SGHTA and CDR2 FQGNSA. Trimming took 5 bases from V and 8 from J, leaving 11 bases between them. CDR3 DNA sequence: TGTGCCAGCAGCCGCCTAGTTGGTACGCAGTATTTT. Its translation: CASSRLVGTQYF.

The V gene is TRBV5-6, the J gene TRBJ1-2; D is undetermined. This CDR3 has 14 residues. Germline CDR1 SGHDT, CDR2 YYEEEE. The V end was cut by 3 bases, the J end by 0 bases, with 9 bases between. The chain's CDR3 is CASSSNPANYGYTF. In DNA form, the CDR3 reads TGTGCCAGCAGCTCAAACCCAGCTAACTATGGCTACACCTTC.

This rearrangement joins TRBV5-5 to TRBJ2-7; 8 nucleotides line up with TRBD1. Per the germline V gene, CDR1 is SGHKS and CDR2 is YYEKEE (reference sequence). This CDR3 is built from 15 residues. The junction had 6 bases not matched to a gene; V was cut back by 2 bases and J by 2 bases. The chain's CDR3 is CASSFRTGRAYEQYF. As DNA, the CDR3 is TGTGCCAGCAGCTTCCGGACAGGGAGAGCCTACGAGCAGTACTTC.

About this clone: The DNA is omitted, as the CDR3 cannot be located on it reliably, and the CDR3 follows TCRdb's listing. V and J are TRBV18 and TRBJ1-1; the DNA was not compared with TRBD1, the D call given in the table. The CDR3 region is 15 residues in length, termini included. Germline CDR1 and CDR2: KGHSH and LQKENI. CDR3 loop: CASSPEGVGQGISFF.

The CDR3 nucleotides are TGTGCCAGCAGTTACTCGAGGCCCACAGGGGGCACTGAAGCTTTCTTT. This gives the protein CASSYSRPTGGTEAFF. The chain combines TRBV6-5 with TRBJ1-1; TRBD1 agrees at 8 bases. CDR3 length: 16 residues. CDR1 and CDR2 from the germline V gene are MNHEY and SVGAGI. With V trimmed by 0 bases and J by 4 bases, 7 bases remained unmatched.

The chain recombines TRBV18 with TRBJ2-1; D may be TRBD1 (6 bases). In germline, CDR1 is KGHSH, CDR2 LQKENI. This CDR3 is built from 11 residues. V lost 9 bases to trimming and J lost 15 bases, with 18 bases between them. CDR3 nucleotide sequence: TGTGCCAGTGCCTTGGAACAGGGTAGGTTCTTC. Residues: CASALEQGRFF.

This sequence joins TRBV5-1 and TRBJ2-5, with 9 bases that match TRBD1. V shed 5 bases, J shed 4 bases, and the junction held 12 bases outside the gene matches. This CDR3 has 16 amino acids. Germline V gene data show CDR1 as SGHRS and CDR2 as YFSETQ. The CDR3 DNA sequence: TGCGCCAGCAGGGACGACACCGGGACAGGGAGAGAGACCCAGTACTTC. Translating gives CASRDDTGTGRETQYF.

The CDR3 DNA sequence: TGTGCCAGCAGTTTCGGGGGACTATCACCCCTCCACTTT. Translating gives CASSFGGLSPLHF. This chain uses TRBV28 with TRBJ1-6; D is possibly TRBD1 (5 bases). Between the trimmed V and J ends, which lost 3 bases and 10 bases, there was a span of 10 bases. The CDR3 has 13 amino acids. Germline CDR1 MDHEN, CDR2 SYDVKM.

This clone showed up just a few times. The genes are TRBV6-5 and TRBJ2-2; D may be TRBD1 (5 bases). The germline CDR1 and CDR2 sequences are MNHEY and SVGAGI. Trimming cost V 2 bases and J 3 bases, with 13 bases left between them. CDR3 size: 16 residues. This CDR3 is CASSYRTIGDTGELFF. The CDR3 coding sequence is TGTGCCAGCAGTTACAGGACAATCGGAGACACCGGGGAGCTGTTTTTT.

This clone has a handful of counts. The CDR3 protein is CASSIAAGQPYEQYF. The DNA of the CDR3 is TGTGCCAGTAGTATAGCCGCGGGACAGCCCTACGAGCAGTACTTC. The chain carries TRBV19 and TRBJ2-7, with TRBD1 as a possible D gene (7 bases). CDR3 length: 15 residues. Germline values: CDR1 LNHDA, CDR2 SQIVND (reference sequence). V was clipped by 1 base and J by 2 bases, with 12 bases between them.

This clone was counted once. The chain uses TRBV19 and TRBJ1-1, with D possibly TRBD1 on 6 matching bases. Germline V gene lookup returns CDR1 LNHDA and CDR2 SQIVND (reference sequence). The germline V and J ends were trimmed by 3 bases and 3 bases, with 14 bases remaining between them. This CDR3 contains 15 residues. For the CDR3, the DNA is TGTGCCAGTAGTATCCTCCTACAGGGAGACACTGAAGCTTTCTTT. Translation: CASSILLQGDTEAFF.

This sequence joins TRBV6-5 and TRBJ1-5; 9 positions agree with TRBD1. Germline CDR1 and CDR2: MNHEY and SVGAGI. After removal of 5 bases from V and 0 bases from J, the junction contained 2 bases not matched to a gene. The CDR3 covers 15 residues. CDR3 protein: CASSTGGYSNQPQHF. The CDR3 DNA sequence: TGTGCCAGCAGTACAGGGGGCTATAGCAATCAGCCCCAGCATTTT.

This clone was counted a few times. This chain uses TRBV9 with TRBJ1-2, with a weak D call TRBD1 (5 bases). V shed 3 bases and J shed 4 bases, with 19 bases lying between them. The CDR3 is 16 amino acids. The germline gives CDR1 SGDLS, CDR2 YYNGEE. The CDR3 DNA reads as TGTGCCAGCAGCGCGAACAGAGGCGGGGGTCGCTATGGCTACACCTTC. It translates to CASSANRGGGRYGYTF.